This TCR beta chain was obtained from a study of molecular identifiers for immune sequencing clone quantification. Germline-derived CDR1 and CDR2 are MGHRA and YSYEKL. The CDR3 extends over 14 amino acids. V lost 4 bases, J lost 5 bases, and 12 bases lay in between. Naive CD8 T cells, phenotype CD8+CD4-CCR7+CD45RA+, were sorted. There are a few counts of this clonotype. The target antigen is unknown. TCRdb itself ran the PCR reads through MiXCR, one entry per CDR3 protein. The data contain roughly 300,000 distinct CDR3 sequences, roughly 24% of them singletons. Study observations and caveats: Clonotypes surpassing 20 RNA copies contained over 97% of effector molecules, versus under 1% in naive cells.

Source material: naive CD8+ T cells from blood, with Jurkat cell RNA spiked in. Regarding subset: FACS-sorted CD8+CD4-CCR7+CD45RA+ naive T cells. This receptor was taken from a human donor in good health. Some libraries in this study had Jurkat cell RNA spiked in. The V gene is TRBV4-1, the J gene TRBJ1-5, with D possibly matching TRBD1 (5 bases). The CDR3 sequence is CASSPDRFHQPQHF. The DNA for the CDR3 is TGCGCCAGCAGCCCCGACAGATTCCATCAGCCCCAGCATTTT.